The source of this T cell receptor (beta chain) is a study of Ad26.COV2.S vaccination and SARS-CoV-2 variants. Sequencing used immunoSEQ multiplex PCR; TCRdb keeps in-frame clones, though not all of them. In the table there are around 300,000 clones, 75% to 90% of which are singletons. With regard to this clone: A junction boundary mismatches the germline segment, possibly from a read error.

This CDR3 has 16 residues. Germline CDR1 and CDR2: MNHEY and SVGEGT. Specified treatment: around 19 received Ad26.COV2.S at low or high dose, single or two shots; about 5 received placebo; per-sample allocation not given. Material that was analyzed had been drawn on day 63 after the first vaccine or placebo injection. The sequencing used peripheral blood, collected in a trial of Ad26.COV2.S vaccine versus placebo. The rearrangement links TRBV6-2 or TRBV6-3 to TRBJ1-2; TRBD1 matches 11 bases. This TCR was recovered from a person between 18 and 65 years old who received the Ad26.COV2.S COVID-19 vaccine or a placebo. The CDR3 nucleotides read TGTGCCAGCAGTGACTCCGGGACAGGGGGTAACTATGGCTACACCTTC. Translating it yields CASSDSGTGGNYGYTF.